The 3 T cell receptor beta chains in this list originate from one sample, sequenced in a study of blood T cell repertoires in COVID-19. Here immunoSEQ multiplex PCR was the method, and the copy in TCRdb shows in-frame clones only, minus some. The table has about 180,000 clones, approximately 86% seen once. Sequenced input: peripheral blood. The receptors stem from a woman in her 30s with active or convalescent COVID-19.

The chain carries TRBV5-3 and TRBJ2-2, with 8 positions matching TRBD1. TRBV5-3 is an open reading frame whose function is uncertain. CDR3 length: 17 residues. Trimming took 4 bases from V and 6 from J; bases not matched to a gene: 14. Written as DNA, the CDR3 is TGTGCCAGAAGCCCAATATCAAACCAGGGGGCATCCGGGGAGCTGTTTTTT. It translates to CARSPISNQGASGELFF.

This clone has only one observation. This chain uses TRBV4-2 with TRBJ1-2; D is unclear. Per germline, CDR1 LGHNA and CDR2 YNFKEQ. Trimming removed 1 base at V and 3 bases at J, with 18 bases between. This CDR3 region has 17 residues. CDR3 coding DNA: TGTGCCAGCAGCCAAGTTCAACAGATGGGCCATGACTATGGCTACACCTTC. Translation: CASSQVQQMGHDYGYTF.

J is TRBJ2-5 and V is TRBV28, with D possibly TRBD2 on 6 matching bases. Looked up from germline, CDR1 is MDHEN and CDR2 is SYDVKM. Trimming left V 2 bases short and J 5 bases short, with 15 bases between. The CDR3 loop spans 15 amino acids. The CDR3 nucleotides are TGTGCCAGCAGTTTAGCGGCGGGAACCGCGGAGACCCAGTACTTC. Protein sequence: CASSLAAGTAETQYF.